The rows below give T cell receptor beta chains drawn from one sample of a study of cytomegalovirus exposure and HLA in healthy donors. This table comes from immunoSEQ multiplex PCR, and its TCRdb copy is limited to in-frame clones, with some not included. The table records 150,000 or so clones, about 82% of them present only once. The specimen sequenced was PBMCs. All receptors come from a man aged 25 to 45 in good health and CMV-seropositive. Each CDR3 is given with its conserved first and last residue. Each record gives: J gene, V gene, clone size, CDR3 protein. The size field is filled for only some rows; it gives once, few, many or a size class.

>TRBJ1-4|TRBV4-1|once
CASSRVGQGFAELFF
>TRBJ2-5|TRBV19|NA
CASAGQHKQETQYF
>TRBJ2-7|TRBV4-1|NA
CASRSIPGQGIHEQYF
>TRBJ1-2|TRBV12-5|once
CASGLERAGYGYTF
>TRBJ1-1|TRBV10-3|NA
CAISEPGQGVGGTEAFF
>TRBJ2-7|TRBV23-1|NA
CASTLPLLNMLGQGVYEQYF
>TRBJ2-5|TRBV15|NA
CATSNRGQETQYF
>TRBJ1-6|TRBV7-9|NA
CASSPVTGTGGSPLHF
>TRBJ1-2|TRBV15|NA
CATSRAGGSTPVYTF
>TRBJ1-1|TRBV19|NA
CASSIKQGASMNTEAFF
>TRBJ2-5|TRBV2|NA
CASSGLAGGRETQYF
>TRBJ1-5|TRBV19|NA
CATRGGGTGKFGNQPQHF
>TRBJ2-1|TRBV29-1|NA
CSVEDTLSGGLGGEQFF
>TRBJ2-2|TRBV29-1|NA
CSVTGTSGGAGELFF
>TRBJ1-6|TRBV27|NA
CASSSPRTGRDSPLHF
>TRBJ2-7|TRBV11-2|NA
CASSLDEGGRNEQYF
>TRBJ2-4|TRBV19|NA
CASSANRGAGAKNIQYF
>TRBJ2-7|TRBV6-1|NA
CASEGATYEQYF
>TRBJ1-1|TRBV7-2|NA
CASSLAQGGQAFF
>TRBJ2-7|TRBV4-2|many
CASSQDIGTGGYEQYF
>TRBJ2-7|TRBV15|few
CATSRERSNRAYSYEQYF
>TRBJ1-2|TRBV5-1|NA
CASSEQGDYGYTF
>TRBJ1-6|TRBV7-2|NA
CASSSRGVHSPLHF
>TRBJ1-1|TRBV6-5|once
CASIHLRGGETEAFF
>TRBJ1-1|TRBV14|NA
CASSLQGGTEAFF
>TRBJ1-1|TRBV30|NA
CAWRYRDRAMNTEAFF
>TRBJ1-2|TRBV7-2|once
CASSSTPGELYGYTF
>TRBJ2-3|TRBV7-9|NA
CASSLTGDDTQYF
>TRBJ2-7|TRBV4-1|NA
CASRGASYEQYF
>TRBJ2-7|TRBV7-9|NA
CASSYTGTYEQYF
>TRBJ1-6|TRBV27|NA
CASSLQGTGGSPLHF
>TRBJ2-7|TRBV7-6|once
CASSSLTSGGLNEQYF